The sequence of this T cell receptor (beta chain) was determined in a study of tumor and adjacent non-tumor tissue in lung cancer. Study overall: Patients were aged about 30 to 76, nine to eleven men and about 5 women, stage I to III. On average, productive TCRbeta reads reached roughly 3.9 million per sample. Notes on the study in general: Patients with more diverse tumor TCRs had worse survival. In normal lung, the top 100 clones were significantly more dominant than in tumor.

Notes on this clonotype: The antigen is undetermined. This may stem from a read error, because a much larger clone lies one nucleotide away.

The library came from three nested PCR rounds adapted from ARM-PCR protocols. Using its own MiXCR run on the multiplex PCR reads, TCRdb lists one record per CDR3 protein. The sample includes some 120,000 distinct CDR3 sequences, roughly 64% of them seen just once. The template was RNA from unsorted bulk tissue. The clonotype was recovered from a man younger than 40 with non-small cell lung cancer. Sequenced input: lung tumor tissue.

Here the CDR3 DNA reads TGCGCCAGCAGTCGGGACGAACGCGATGAGCGGTTCTTC. Amino acids: CASSRDERDERFF. The genes are TRBV10-2 and TRBJ2-1, with D perhaps matching TRBD1 or TRBD2 (5 bases each). The V gene's germline CDR1 is WSHSY and CDR2 SAAADI. The CDR3 has 13 amino acids.